This entry is about one TCR beta chain. The assay was immunoSEQ multiplex PCR, and TCRdb's table has in-frame clones only and misses some. The profile shows about 370,000 clones, about 90% of them singletons. This entry belongs to a study of blood T cell repertoires in COVID-19. J gave up 2 bases and V 0 bases, and 8 bases lay outside the gene matches. The CDR3 spans 18 residues. The germline gives CDR1 LGHDT, CDR2 YNNKEL (reference sequence). This sequence originates from a woman younger than 45 with COVID-19, enrolled during active disease. The chain is built from TRBV3-1 (or the pseudogene TRBV3-2) and TRBJ2-3, with 10 bases identical to TRBD2. Sequenced material: peripheral blood. The chain's CDR3 is CASSQDQLAGGSTDTQYF. The DNA of the CDR3 is TGTGCCAGCAGCCAAGATCAATTAGCGGGAGGTTCCACAGATACGCAGTATTTT.